This T cell receptor (beta chain) was retrieved from a study of blood T cell repertoires in COVID-19. Overall study context: Italy, Spain and the United States were the sources of the convalescent and acute COVID-19 samples. In each case, the material was cDNA or gDNA derived from T cells, B-cell-depleted T cells, or PBMCs.

As handled by the study authors: The authors estimated nucleated cell counts from reference gene primer amplification. Here immunoSEQ multiplex PCR was the method, and the copy in TCRdb shows in-frame clones only, minus some. V, J and clone size were drawn from that table, and D and trimming were deduced from the DNA. This sample has 75,000 to 80,000 clones, with 80% to 90% found just once. CDR3 length: 13 residues. V was cut by 3 bases and J by 6 bases, with 10 bases left in between. Germline loops: CDR1 LGHDT, CDR2 YNNKEL (reference sequence). Seattle researchers signed up patients amid active infection and tracked them longitudinally.

This clonotype originated in a man aged 55 to 70 with COVID-19, enrolled during active disease. The specimen was peripheral blood. This rearrangement joins TRBV3-1 (or the pseudogene TRBV3-2) to TRBJ2-3; D ambiguous. This chain's CDR3 is CASSHRFEDTQYF. CDR3 DNA: TGTGCCAGCAGCCACCGATTTGAGGATACGCAGTATTTT.